This T cell receptor (beta chain) was sequenced during a study of long-term antiretroviral therapy in people with HIV. Whole-study findings and limits: The repertoire was dominated at all time points by clones expanded before ART. The study found narrower CDR3 length ranges in HIV repertoires than in controls.

Remarks on this clone: Its matching antigen is unknown.

V trimming: 2 bases; J trimming: 4 bases; junction bases outside the gene matches: 6. The CDR3 has 15 residues. Germline V gene lookup returns CDR1 MNHEY and CDR2 SVGAGI. Researchers report immunoSEQ v3.0 was run at survey level. Profiled with immunoSEQ multiplex PCR; TCRdb holds only in-frame clones, not every one. The sample holds roughly 30,000 clones, around 84% seen once. The genes are TRBV6-5 and TRBJ1-2; TRBD1 matches at 8 bases. The origin of this receptor is a woman under 40 with HIV. Sequencing was performed on unsorted PBMCs, taken 0.8 years after starting antiretroviral therapy. CDR3 sequence reads: CASSYDRGGTYGYTF. CDR3 sequence (DNA): TGTGCCAGCAGTTACGACAGGGGAGGGACCTATGGCTACACCTTC.